One and the same sample provided the 15 T cell receptor beta chains below, sequenced in a study of T cell responses to AZD1222 COVID-19 vaccine. The protocol was immunoSEQ multiplex PCR, while the TCRdb copy is restricted to in-frame clones and leaves out a portion. Altogether 130,000 or so clones are present, more than 85% being singletons, with the ten largest covering 1.5% to 2%. This specimen consisted of peripheral blood, obtained 28 days after the second AZD1222 dose. These receptors all come from an adult who received the AZD1222 COVID-19 vaccine.

The chain employs TRBV6-6 and TRBJ1-6; 7 nucleotides align to TRBD1. Germline CDR1 reads MNHNY; CDR2 reads SVGAGI (reference sequence). The CDR3 has 16 amino acids. Trimming cost V 0 bases and J 8 bases; bases outside gene matches: 7. The CDR3 loop reads CASSYSRQGADSPLHF. Written as DNA, the CDR3 is TGTGCCAGCAGTTACTCGAGACAGGGTGCAGATTCACCCCTCCACTTT.

The rearrangement links TRBV5-4 to TRBJ1-2; 7 nucleotides align to TRBD1. With V trimmed by 6 bases and J by 0 bases, 8 bases remained unmatched. This CDR3 spans 15 amino acids. Germline V gene sequence: CDR1 SGHNT, CDR2 YYREEE (reference sequence). The CDR3 DNA reads TGTGCCAGCAAGGGGGCAGCCCAAGCTAACTATGGCTACACCTTC. Protein sequence: CASKGAAQANYGYTF.

The rearrangement links TRBV27 to TRBJ1-5; possibly TRBD1 for D (5 bases). V lost 5 bases and J 3 bases, leaving 11 bases between the germline ends. The CDR3 sequence is 14 residues long. CDR1 and CDR2 (germline): MNHEY, SMNVEV (reference sequence). Here the CDR3 DNA reads TGTGCCAGCAGTGACGGACAATTCAATCAGCCCCAGCATTTT. Amino acids: CASSDGQFNQPQHF.

The chain has TRBV6-5 and TRBJ2-2; D is undetermined. Germline CDR1 and CDR2: MNHEY and SVGAGI. The V end lost 3 bases, the J end lost 5 bases, and 13 bases lay between the germline ends. CDR3 length: 15 residues. This CDR3 is CASSYEPRGTGELFF. The CDR3 DNA reads as TGTGCCAGCAGTTATGAGCCACGTGGGACCGGGGAGCTGTTTTTT.

V usage is TRBV23-1 and J usage is TRBJ1-5, with TRBD1 matching 9 bases. TRBV23-1 is placed among ORFs of uncertain function. The CDR3 covers 18 residues. Trimming removed 4 bases from V and 6 bases from J; junction bases left unmatched: 16. Here the CDR3 DNA reads TGCGCCAGCAGTCCAGTTCCCGGGACAGGGAACGAAGGTCAGCCCCAGCATTTT. Its protein is CASSPVPGTGNEGQPQHF.

This chain links TRBV6-5 with TRBJ1-2, with a possible D match to TRBD1 (5 bases). Germline CDR1 reads MNHEY; CDR2 reads SVGAGI. The V end lost 5 bases, the J end lost 7 bases, and 14 bases lay between the germline ends. This CDR3 comprises 13 residues. The CDR3 DNA follows: TGTGCCAGCAGTCCTCAGGGCTTGGGTGGCTACACCTTC. This translates into CASSPQGLGGYTF.

This clone was observed a single time. The chain carries TRBV4-3 and TRBJ1-3; no reliable D call. Trimming cost V 4 bases and J 1 base, with 11 bases left between them. Germline V gives CDR1 LGHNA, CDR2 YSLEER. This CDR3 comprises 15 residues. In DNA form, the CDR3 reads TGCGCCAGCAGCCCCAAGATAGGGTCTGGAAACACCATATATTTT. This codes for CASSPKIGSGNTIYF.

The chain is built from TRBV3-1 (or the pseudogene TRBV3-2) and TRBJ2-3; tentative D call: TRBD2 (6 bases). The V end lost 0 bases, the J end lost 5 bases, and 9 bases lay between the germline ends. This CDR3 is built from 14 residues. Germline CDR1 reads LGHDT; CDR2 reads YNNKEL (reference sequence). CDR3 in amino acids: CASSQDLGGDTQYF. CDR3 coding DNA: TGTGCCAGCAGCCAAGATCTGGGGGGAGATACGCAGTATTTT.

The CDR3 DNA is TGTGCCAGCAGCTTTGAACCGGGACAGGGCCCATCTAGCTATGGCTACACCTTC. Amino acids: CASSFEPGQGPSSYGYTF. The rearrangement links TRBV7-8 to TRBJ1-2, with TRBD1 matching 9 bases. CDR1 and CDR2 from the germline V gene are SGHVS and FQNEAQ. Losses at the gene ends were 3 bases for V and 4 bases for J; bases not matched to a gene: 15. The CDR3 extends over 18 amino acids. Looking up the rest from reference TRBV7-8 and TRBJ1-2 gives the full variable domain: GAGVSQSPRYKVAKRGQDVALRCDPISGHVSLFWYQQALGQGPEFLTYFQNEAQLDKSGLPSDRFFAERPEGSVSTLKIQRTQQEDSAVYLCASSFEPGQGPSSYGYTFGSGTRLTVV.

This clone was seen only once. The chain carries TRBV30 and TRBJ2-7; TRBD1 is a possible D gene (5 bases). The V end was cut by 5 bases, the J end by 4 bases, with 9 bases between. This CDR3 spans 11 amino acids. The germline gives CDR1 GTSNPN, CDR2 SVGIG (reference sequence). The CDR3 bases are TGTGCCTGGGGCACAGGATACGAGCAGTACGTC. Translated: CAWGTGYEQYV.

This clone was picked up a small number of times. The genes are TRBV19 and TRBJ1-6, with a tentative D call TRBD1 (5 bases). V dropped 8 bases and J dropped 5 bases, with 13 bases sitting between them. This CDR3 is built from 14 residues. Germline CDR1 reads LNHDA; CDR2 reads SQIVND (reference sequence). CDR3 in amino acids: CASHRGANNSPLHF. CDR3 DNA sequence: TGTGCCAGTCACCGAGGGGCTAATAATTCACCCCTCCACTTT.

This clone was recorded only once. The V call is TRBV10-1, the J call TRBJ1-5; D possibly corresponds to TRBD1 (5 bases). Germline CDR1 reads WNHNN; CDR2 reads SYGVQD (reference sequence). The CDR3 loop spans 15 amino acids. V was cut by 2 bases and J by 0 bases, with 8 bases left in between. The CDR3 region is CASSEDSNSNQPQHF. The CDR3 DNA reads as TGCGCCAGCAGTGAGGACAGTAATAGCAATCAGCCCCAGCATTTT.

The rearrangement uses TRBV4-2 and TRBJ1-2; possible D gene TRBD1, 5 bases. Trimming cost V 3 bases and J 8 bases, with 16 bases left between them. The CDR3 has 14 amino acids. Germline V CDR1 and CDR2: LGHNA, YNFKEQ. In DNA form, the CDR3 reads TGTGCCAGCAGCCAGGAACGGGACGCGACGGGCTACACCTTC. This sequence encodes CASSQERDATGYTF.

J is TRBJ2-7 and V is TRBV6-6, with no clear D. CDR1 is MNHNY, CDR2 SVGAGI, per germline (reference sequence). The CDR3 contains 14 residues. V gave up 7 bases and J gave up 6 bases, with 19 bases separating them. The chain's CDR3 is CASTEDGPQREQYF. The CDR3, as DNA: TGTGCCAGCACAGAGGACGGTCCCCAACGCGAGCAGTACTTC.

V and J are TRBV9 and TRBJ2-2, with D possibly being TRBD2 (6 bases). V was trimmed by 5 bases and J by 3 bases, leaving 14 bases between them. Per germline, CDR1 SGDLS and CDR2 YYNGEE. The CDR3 totals 15 residues. CDR3 coding DNA: TGTGCCAGCAGTCGTTTGGGGGGAGACACCGGGGAGCTGTTTTTT. It translates to CASSRLGGDTGELFF. The full variable domain, rest sourced from reference TRBV9 and TRBJ2-2, is DSGVTQTPKHLITATGQRVTLRCSPRSGDLSVYWYQQSLDQGLQFLIQYYNGEERAKGNILERFSAQQFPDLHSELNLSSLELGDSALYFCASSRLGGDTGELFFGEGSRLTVL.